This TCR beta chain was documented in a study of T cell repertoires in cytomegalovirus infection. Study information: The authors relied on CMV epitopes, both recently identified HLA-C-restricted and well-studied HLA-B-restricted. Public TCR beta signatures were indicative of both CMV infection and a matching HLA type.

This CDR3 has 13 residues. Per germline, CDR1 MGHRA and CDR2 YSYEKL. The ends were cut back, 0 bases at V and 10 bases at J, with 10 bases in the middle. TCRdb independently ran MiXCR on the reads; one entry per CDR3 protein. There are about 150,000 distinct CDR3 sequences in the sample; around 30% occur only once, and 52% lies in the top ten. Notes on the study in general: Carriers of CMV plus the relevant HLA were identified by cumulative public TCR beta family frequency.

As concerns this clonotype: Its antigen is unidentified.

This TCR was recovered from a human donor in good health (CMV status not recorded). Some clones in this sample may be carry-over from other donors' samples. The starting material was CD8+ T cells from cultured PBMCs, obtained from culture after CMV antigen stimulation. The chain carries TRBV4-1 and TRBJ2-1; no clear D. The CDR3 nucleotides read TGCGCCAGCAGCCAAGATTTAGCTGGCGAGCAGTTCTTC. This encodes CASSQDLAGEQFF.